The rows below give T cell receptor beta chains drawn from one sample of a study of radiation and T cells in renal cell carcinoma. Assay used: immunoSEQ multiplex PCR; TCRdb lists only in-frame clones, some missing. Seen here are 100,000 to 150,000 clones, 81% observed once, and the top ten hold 5% to 6.5%. Material: blood, obtained from a patient whose treatment included radiotherapy and nephrectomy. Source of these receptors: a man between 50 and 59 years old with renal cell carcinoma. The CDR3 runs from the conserved cysteine through the conserved F or W. The D gene is left open where the match is weak. Rows give clone size only sometimes, using once, few, many, or a class for an expanded clone.

DNA: TGTGCCAGCAGCCAAGGGGGCGTGGGGCGCACCGGGGAGCTGTTTTTT
CDR3: CASSQGGVGRTGELFF
V: TRBV14
D: .
size: .
J: TRBJ2-2

DNA: TGTGCCTCCGGGGATTCCACTGGAAACACCATATATTTT
CDR3: CASGDSTGNTIYF
V: TRBV19
D: .
size: .
J: TRBJ1-3

DNA: TGTGCCAGCAGCTTACTTTCCTACGAGCAGTACTTC
CDR3: CASSLLSYEQYF
V: TRBV11-2
D: .
size: .
J: TRBJ2-7

DNA: TGTGCCAGCAGTCTACAGTGGGGAGAGGGACAGCCCCAGCATTTT
CDR3: CASSLQWGEGQPQHF
V: TRBV6-6
D: .
size: .
J: TRBJ1-5

DNA: TGTGCCTGGAGTTCCGTTTCCCCGAACACTGAAGCTTTCTTT
CDR3: CAWSSVSPNTEAFF
V: TRBV30
D: .
size: .
J: TRBJ1-1

DNA: TGTGCCAGCAGTTTGGGGAGGGGGCGCAGAGGGAGTATCGACGAGCAGTACTTC
CDR3: CASSLGRGRRGSIDEQYF
V: TRBV28
D: .
size: .
J: TRBJ2-7

DNA: TGTGCCAGCTCACCACTAGAGCCGACAGGGCACGTAAATGGCTACACCTTC
CDR3: CASSPLEPTGHVNGYTF
V: TRBV18
D: TRBD1
size: .
J: TRBJ1-2

DNA: TGTGCCAGCAGCTTGGCCGCCGGACAGGGGTCCACCGGGGATGGCTACACCTTC
CDR3: CASSLAAGQGSTGDGYTF
V: TRBV5-4
D: TRBD1
size: .
J: TRBJ1-2

DNA: TGTGCCAGCAGCCGAGAGGGCAGAGAGCAGTACTTC
CDR3: CASSREGREQYF
V: TRBV13
D: .
size: .
J: TRBJ2-7

DNA: TGTGCCAGCTCACCACCCACGGGGGATACGCAGTATTTT
CDR3: CASSPPTGDTQYF
V: TRBV18
D: .
size: .
J: TRBJ2-3

DNA: TGTGCCAGCAGCTTAGGTCTAGCGGGCGACTCTCAGTTCTTC
CDR3: CASSLGLAGDSQFF
V: TRBV7-2
D: TRBD2
size: .
J: TRBJ2-1

DNA: TGTGCCAGCAGCCCCCCCAACACAGGAATGAACACTGAAGCTTTCTTT
CDR3: CASSPPNTGMNTEAFF
V: TRBV5-5
D: .
size: .
J: TRBJ1-1

DNA: TGTGCCAGTAGCCCAAACAGGGAGTGGTGGGCGCAGTATTTT
CDR3: CASSPNREWWAQYF
V: TRBV19
D: .
size: .
J: TRBJ2-3

DNA: TGTGCCAGCAGCTTATCCGGGACAGGGGAGAATGAGCAGTTCTTC
CDR3: CASSLSGTGENEQFF
V: TRBV7-8
D: TRBD1
size: .
J: TRBJ2-1

DNA: TGCAGCGTTGACGGCCCGGGGGGCAACACAGATACGCAGTATTTT
CDR3: CSVDGPGGNTDTQYF
V: TRBV29-1
D: .
size: .
J: TRBJ2-3

DNA: TGTGCCAGCAGCGAGGGACTAGCGGGGGGATCCACAGATACGCAGTATTTT
CDR3: CASSEGLAGGSTDTQYF
V: TRBV9
D: TRBD2
size: .
J: TRBJ2-3

DNA: TGTGCCAGCAGCCAAGATACGGGCGGGGAGCTGTTTTTT
CDR3: CASSQDTGGELFF
V: TRBV4-2
D: .
size: .
J: TRBJ2-2

DNA: TGTGCCAGCAGCTCCCCGGGGGGTCTCTTGAACACCGGGGAGCTGTTTTTT
CDR3: CASSSPGGLLNTGELFF
V: TRBV7-9
D: TRBD2
size: .
J: TRBJ2-2

DNA: TGCGCCAGCAGCTTGTCGCGGGAGAACACTGAAGCTTTCTTT
CDR3: CASSLSRENTEAFF
V: TRBV5-1
D: .
size: .
J: TRBJ1-1

DNA: TGTGCCGGGAGCTTAGACAGGGTCATTCAGCCCCAGCATTTT
CDR3: CAGSLDRVIQPQHF
V: TRBV2
D: TRBD1
size: .
J: TRBJ1-5

DNA: TGTGCCAGCAGGTTACAGGGCAGGAACACTGAAGCTTTCTTT
CDR3: CASRLQGRNTEAFF
V: TRBV7-2
D: .
size: .
J: TRBJ1-1

DNA: TGTGCCAACGAGGCCAGGACAGGGGTAGGAGATACGCAGTATTTT
CDR3: CANEARTGVGDTQYF
V: TRBV2
D: TRBD1
size: .
J: TRBJ2-3

DNA: TGTGCCAGCAGTTCTGCAGATACGCAGTATTTT
CDR3: CASSSADTQYF
V: TRBV27
D: .
size: few
J: TRBJ2-3

DNA: TGTGCCATACGAAGCCGGGACAGAAGCTTCCAAGAGACCCAGTACTTC
CDR3: CAIRSRDRSFQETQYF
V: TRBV6-4
D: TRBD1
size: many
J: TRBJ2-5

DNA: TGTGCCAGTAGTATAAGGGGGAAGGGGAACACTGAAGCTTTCTTT
CDR3: CASSIRGKGNTEAFF
V: TRBV19
D: .
size: .
J: TRBJ1-1

DNA: TGTGCCAGCAGTTTCGGAGTCTCTGGAAACACCATATATTTT
CDR3: CASSFGVSGNTIYF
V: TRBV6-5
D: .
size: .
J: TRBJ1-3

DNA: TGTGCCAGCAGCTTAGACCCCCCTCACGCGGGAGCACCAGATACGCAGTATTTT
CDR3: CASSLDPPHAGAPDTQYF
V: TRBV11-2
D: TRBD2
size: few
J: TRBJ2-3

DNA: TGTGCCAAAACAGGGTGCAGCGGGAGGCCCAATGAGCAGTTCTTC
CDR3: CAKTGCSGRPNEQFF
V: TRBV5-6
D: TRBD2
size: .
J: TRBJ2-1

DNA: TGTGCCAGCAGCCTGATCGGATGGAGTAGCAATCAGCCCCAGCATTTT
CDR3: CASSLIGWSSNQPQHF
V: TRBV7-6
D: .
size: .
J: TRBJ1-5

DNA: TGTGCCAGTAGTATAATCGACACCCGCACTGGTGAGCAGTTCTTC
CDR3: CASSIIDTRTGEQFF
V: TRBV19
D: .
size: .
J: TRBJ2-1

DNA: TGTGCCAGCCGGTACGACAGATATCGCTTCTACGAGCAGTACTTC
CDR3: CASRYDRYRFYEQYF
V: TRBV6-1
D: .
size: .
J: TRBJ2-7

DNA: TGTGCCAGTAACCCCGCCGAGGCTCCTTCAGGGCAGCCCCAGCATTTT
CDR3: CASNPAEAPSGQPQHF
V: TRBV19
D: .
size: .
J: TRBJ1-5

DNA: TGTGCCAGCAGCACCCAGGGGGGCCGGCATTCACCCCTCCACTTT
CDR3: CASSTQGGRHSPLHF
V: TRBV7-3
D: TRBD1
size: .
J: TRBJ1-6

DNA: TGTGCCAGCAGCTTCGGGAGGAACACTGAAGCTTTCTTT
CDR3: CASSFGRNTEAFF
V: TRBV7-9
D: .
size: .
J: TRBJ1-1

DNA: TGTGCCAGCAGACCTGGGGACCGTGGCTACACCTTC
CDR3: CASRPGDRGYTF
V: TRBV28
D: .
size: .
J: TRBJ1-2

DNA: TGTGCCAGCAGCTCGGGACCCGACTCCTACGAGCAGTACTTC
CDR3: CASSSGPDSYEQYF
V: TRBV7-3
D: .
size: .
J: TRBJ2-7

DNA: TGTGCCAGCAGCTGGGGACAGGACTCTCATGGCTACACCTTC
CDR3: CASSWGQDSHGYTF
V: TRBV7-9
D: TRBD1
size: .
J: TRBJ1-2

DNA: TGTGCCTGGAGCCTGACTAGCGGGGGGGGAGAGACCCAGTACTTC
CDR3: CAWSLTSGGGETQYF
V: TRBV30
D: TRBD2
size: .
J: TRBJ2-5

DNA: TGCAGCGGGGGGGACAGGCTCTCGGCTTTCTTT
CDR3: CSGGDRLSAFF
V: TRBV29-1
D: TRBD1
size: few
J: TRBJ1-1

DNA: TGTGCCAGCAGCTTAATGGGACACGCACCAGATACGCAGTATTTT
CDR3: CASSLMGHAPDTQYF
V: TRBV7-2
D: .
size: .
J: TRBJ2-3

DNA: TGCGCCAGCAGCCAAGATCACGGTCGGGGGAACAATGAGCAGTTCTTC
CDR3: CASSQDHGRGNNEQFF
V: TRBV4-1
D: .
size: .
J: TRBJ2-1

DNA: TGTGCCAGCAGCTTGAGGGGAAACACCATATATTTT
CDR3: CASSLRGNTIYF
V: TRBV11-2
D: .
size: .
J: TRBJ1-3

DNA: TGTGCCAGCAGTGAAAATCGGGATCCCCACTATGGCTACACCTTC
CDR3: CASSENRDPHYGYTF
V: TRBV2
D: .
size: .
J: TRBJ1-2

DNA: TGTGCCAGCTCACAATCAGGGGAAAGCGGCTACACCTTC
CDR3: CASSQSGESGYTF
V: TRBV18
D: .
size: .
J: TRBJ1-2

DNA: TGTGCCAGCAGCCAAGCCACAGGGGCTCGTGGCTACACCTTC
CDR3: CASSQATGARGYTF
V: TRBV4-2
D: TRBD1
size: few
J: TRBJ1-2

DNA: TGTGCCTGGAGCGGCACGGACCTCTACGAGCAGTACTTC
CDR3: CAWSGTDLYEQYF
V: TRBV30
D: .
size: .
J: TRBJ2-7

DNA: TGTGCCAGCAGCCCTAATCAAGCAGGGGGCTTAGATGGCTACACCTTC
CDR3: CASSPNQAGGLDGYTF
V: TRBV7-2
D: TRBD1
size: .
J: TRBJ1-2

DNA: TGTGCCAGCAGGACTAGCGGGAGGAACGGTGAGCAGTTCTTC
CDR3: CASRTSGRNGEQFF
V: TRBV6-1
D: TRBD2
size: .
J: TRBJ2-1

DNA: TGTGCCAGCAGCTCCAGTACCTCGACACAGCTTTACGAGCAGTACTTC
CDR3: CASSSSTSTQLYEQYF
V: TRBV9
D: .
size: once
J: TRBJ2-7

DNA: TGTGCCAGCAGGGTTTCCCTAAGCACAGATACGCAGTATTTT
CDR3: CASRVSLSTDTQYF
V: TRBV7-9
D: .
size: .
J: TRBJ2-3

DNA: TGTGCCAGCAGTCCTCGGGGTAGGGGCCTCCGGGCTTACACAGATACGCAGTATTTT
CDR3: CASSPRGRGLRAYTDTQYF
V: TRBV27
D: .
size: .
J: TRBJ2-3